This T cell receptor (beta chain) was profiled in a study of cytomegalovirus exposure and HLA in healthy donors. The V gene end was trimmed by 1 base and the J gene end by 6 bases; junction bases not matched to a gene: 4. The CDR3 extends over 15 amino acids. The germline V gene has CDR1 PRHDT and CDR2 FYEKMQ (reference sequence). It was with 60 Vbeta and 13 Jbeta primers that the PCR ran. This table comes from immunoSEQ multiplex PCR, and its TCRdb copy is limited to in-frame clones, with some not included. The profile covers some 200,000 clones, with roughly 80% appearing a single time and less than 4.5% taken by the ten largest.

This TCR was recovered from a man in his forties or fifties in good health and CMV-seronegative. Sequences were obtained from PBMCs. V and J are TRBV13 and TRBJ2-7; 12 bases line up with TRBD1. The CDR3 sequence: CASSLAGTGGAEQYF. CDR3 nucleotides: TGTGCCAGCAGCTTAGCCGGGACAGGGGGCGCCGAGCAGTACTTC.